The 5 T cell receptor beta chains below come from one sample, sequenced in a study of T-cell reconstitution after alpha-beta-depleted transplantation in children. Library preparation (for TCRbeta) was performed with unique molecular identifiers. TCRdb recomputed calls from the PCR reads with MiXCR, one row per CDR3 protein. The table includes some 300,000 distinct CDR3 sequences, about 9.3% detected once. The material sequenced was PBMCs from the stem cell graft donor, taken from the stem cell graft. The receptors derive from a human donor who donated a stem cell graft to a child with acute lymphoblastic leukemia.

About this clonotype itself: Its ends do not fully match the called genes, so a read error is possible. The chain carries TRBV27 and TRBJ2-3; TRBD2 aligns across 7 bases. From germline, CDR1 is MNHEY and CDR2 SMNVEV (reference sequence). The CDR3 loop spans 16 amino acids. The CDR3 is CAISLKGGSFTDTQYF. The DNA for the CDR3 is TGTGCCATCAGTTTAAAGGGAGGGAGCTTCACAGATACGCAGTATTTT.

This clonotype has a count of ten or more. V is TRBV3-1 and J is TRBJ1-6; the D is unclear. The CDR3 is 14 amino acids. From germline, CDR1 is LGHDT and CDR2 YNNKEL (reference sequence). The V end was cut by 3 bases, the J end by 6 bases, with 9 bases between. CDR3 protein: CASSQGRFNSPLHF. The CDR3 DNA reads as TGTGCCAGCAGCCAGGGCAGGTTTAATTCACCCCTCCACTTT.

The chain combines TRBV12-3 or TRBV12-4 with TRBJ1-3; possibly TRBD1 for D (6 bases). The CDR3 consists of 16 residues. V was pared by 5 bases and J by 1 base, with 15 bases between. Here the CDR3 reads CASSANLRGSGNTIYF. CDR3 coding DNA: TGTGCCAGCAGTGCGAATCTCAGGGGTTCTGGAAACACCATATATTTT.

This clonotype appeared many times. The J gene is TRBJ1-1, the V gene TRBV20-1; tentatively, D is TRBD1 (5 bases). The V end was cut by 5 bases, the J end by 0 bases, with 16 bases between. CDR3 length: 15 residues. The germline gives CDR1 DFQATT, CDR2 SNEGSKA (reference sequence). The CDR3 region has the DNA TGCAGTGCTCCCCCCGGGGGGAACATGAACACTGAAGCTTTCTTT. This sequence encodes CSAPPGGNMNTEAFF.

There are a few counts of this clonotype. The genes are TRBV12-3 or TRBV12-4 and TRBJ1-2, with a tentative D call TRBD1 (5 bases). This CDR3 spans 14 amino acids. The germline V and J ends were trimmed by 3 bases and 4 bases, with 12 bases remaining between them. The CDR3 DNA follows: TGTGCCAGCAGTTTCGCAGGGCCCTCCTATGGCTACACCTTC. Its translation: CASSFAGPSYGYTF.